The 14 T cell receptor beta chains in this list originate from one sample, sequenced in a study of shared clonotypes between healthy human individuals. The repertoire was sequenced with immunoSEQ multiplex PCR; TCRdb's copy has only in-frame clones and lacks some. This sample has about a million clones, with more than 75% found just once. Sequences were obtained from memory CD4+ T cells sorted from blood. Indicated subset: CD45RA-negative fraction. The receptors were sampled from a man younger than 35 in good health.

This clone was counted only a few times. The chain joins TRBV28 to TRBJ2-5; 9 nucleotides line up with TRBD1. The germline V gene has CDR1 MDHEN and CDR2 SYDVKM. This CDR3 has 15 residues. The V segment lost 7 bases and the J segment 5 bases; nucleotides outside the gene matches: 11. For the CDR3, the DNA is TGTGCCAGCAAAGGGGCGGACAGGGGCTACGAGACCCAGTACTTC. It codes for CASKGADRGYETQYF.

The rearrangement uses TRBV6-6 and TRBJ2-1, with TRBD2 identical over 7 bases. The CDR3 is 15 amino acids. Germline values: CDR1 MNHNY, CDR2 SVGAGI (reference sequence). After removal of 3 bases from V and 0 bases from J, the junction contained 2 bases not matched to a gene. DNA of the CDR3: TGTGCCAGCAGTTATGGCGGGAGCTCCTACAATGAGCAGTTCTTC. This gives the protein CASSYGGSSYNEQFF.

The rearrangement joins TRBV5-1 to TRBJ1-1; D possibly corresponds to TRBD1 (5 bases). Germline V lookup: CDR1 SGHRS, CDR2 YFSETQ. CDR3 length: 14 residues. Between the trimmed V and J ends, which lost 5 bases and 2 bases, there was a span of 13 bases. CDR3 DNA sequence: TGCGCCAGCAGATCCGGGACGGCTAACACTGAAGCTTTCTTT. It translates to CASRSGTANTEAFF.

The J gene is TRBJ2-3, the V gene TRBV18, with D perhaps being TRBD1 or TRBD2 (7 bases each). The CDR3 loop spans 15 amino acids. Between the trimmed V and J ends, which lost 6 bases and 4 bases, there was a span of 17 bases. Germline V gene lookup returns CDR1 KGHSH and CDR2 LQKENI. In DNA form, the CDR3 reads TGTGCCAGCTCGACCGACAGGGACTACGCAGATACGCAGTATTTT. Translating it yields CASSTDRDYADTQYF.

The CDR3 sequence is CAWTNWVGGELFF. CDR3 DNA sequence: TGTGCCTGGACTAATTGGGTTGGCGGGGAGCTGTTTTTT. The chain couples TRBV30 to TRBJ2-2; no reliable D call. The CDR3 runs to 13 residues. Between the trimmed V and J ends, which lost 4 bases and 7 bases, there was a span of 13 bases. Per the germline V gene, CDR1 is GTSNPN and CDR2 is SVGIG (reference sequence).

The chain recombines TRBV6-6 with TRBJ1-4; D possibly corresponds to TRBD1 (5 bases). The CDR3 extends over 15 amino acids. Per germline, CDR1 MNHNY and CDR2 SVGAGI (reference sequence). Between the trimmed V and J ends, which lost 4 bases and 4 bases, there was a span of 13 bases. The CDR3 DNA sequence: TGTGCCAGCAGTTCTCCGGGACGGAGTAATGAAAAACTGTTTTTT. This codes for CASSSPGRSNEKLFF.

This clone was seen ten or more times. This rearrangement joins TRBV7-9 to TRBJ2-3, with TRBD1 identical over 7 bases. This CDR3 region has 12 residues. Germline V CDR1 and CDR2: SEHNR, FQNEAQ (reference sequence). Trimming took 5 bases from V and 4 from J; bases not matched to a gene: 0. DNA for the CDR3: TGTGCCAGCAGCACAGGGGCAGATACGCAGTATTTT. As protein: CASSTGADTQYF.

This clone occurred a few times. The same CDR3 can be traced to other DNA sequences in this sample. V usage is TRBV5-1 and J usage is TRBJ2-7; 7 bases are shared with TRBD2. This CDR3 has 14 amino acids. With V trimmed by 1 base and J by 3 bases, 4 bases remained unmatched. Per the germline V gene, CDR1 is SGHRS and CDR2 is YFSETQ. CDR3 DNA sequence: TGCGCCAGCAGCTTGAGTCGGGGGGACTACGAGCAGTACTTC. Encoded protein: CASSLSRGDYEQYF.

This chain links TRBV7-2 with TRBJ2-7, with no clear D. The germline CDR1 and CDR2 sequences are SGHTA and FQGNSA. V was cut by 0 bases and J by 2 bases, with 8 bases left in between. The CDR3 covers 14 residues. The CDR3 nucleotides are TGTGCCAGCAGCTTAGCCGCAGCCACCTACGAGCAGTACTTC. Translating it yields CASSLAAATYEQYF. Full variable domain (rest looked up from reference TRBV7-2 and TRBJ2-7): GAGVSQSPSNKVTEKGKDVELRCDPISGHTALYWYRQSLGQGLEFLIYFQGNSAPDKSGLPSDRFSAERTGGSVSTLTIQRTQQEDSAVYLCASSLAAATYEQYFGPGTRLTVT.

The gene calls are TRBV20-1 and TRBJ2-5; D gene unclear. The V gene lost 6 bases and the J gene lost 3 bases, with 5 bases spanning the gap. Germline values: CDR1 DFQATT, CDR2 SNEGSKA (reference sequence). CDR3 length: 10 amino acids. CDR3 coding DNA: TGCAGTGCCTTCGAAGAGACCCAGTACTTC. This codes for CSAFEETQYF.

J is TRBJ2-1 and V is TRBV21-1. TRBV21-1 is labeled a pseudogene. This CDR3 spans 13 amino acids. CDR3 sequence: CASSLYRDHEQFF. Written as DNA, the CDR3 is TGTGCCAGCAGCTTATACCGGGACCATGAGCAGTTCTTC.

Turning to this clone: The sample holds other DNA sequences that translate to the same CDR3. The rearrangement joins TRBV28 to TRBJ2-5; weak D call: TRBD2 (5 bases). The CDR3 is 12 amino acids. Germline V gives CDR1 MDHEN, CDR2 SYDVKM. V was trimmed by 4 bases and J by 5 bases, leaving 8 bases between them. In DNA form, the CDR3 reads TGTGCCAGCAGTTCCGGCGGGGAGACCCAGTACTTC. Amino acids: CASSSGGETQYF.

The J gene is TRBJ2-5, the V gene TRBV14; no definite D call. Germline lookup yields CDR1 SGHDN and CDR2 FVKESK. The V end was cut by 3 bases, the J end by 9 bases, with 14 bases between. CDR3 size: 13 residues. The CDR3 region is CASSQLKELPQYF. The CDR3 nucleotides are TGTGCCAGCAGCCAGTTGAAAGAGTTGCCCCAGTACTTC.

This clone was recorded a few times. This CDR3 is also generated by other DNA sequences in the sample. V is TRBV7-2 and J is TRBJ2-5; tentatively, D is TRBD1 (5 bases). This CDR3 has 13 amino acids. V was trimmed by 5 bases and J by 4 bases, leaving 11 bases between them. CDR1 is SGHTA, CDR2 FQGNSA, per germline. CDR3 residues: CASSPGRGETQYF. The CDR3 DNA reads as TGTGCCAGCAGCCCAGGAAGGGGAGAGACCCAGTACTTC. Together with reference TRBV7-2 and TRBJ2-5, the CDR3 gives the full variable domain: GAGVSQSPSNKVTEKGKDVELRCDPISGHTALYWYRQSLGQGLEFLIYFQGNSAPDKSGLPSDRFSAERTGGSVSTLTIQRTQQEDSAVYLCASSPGRGETQYFGPGTRLLVL.